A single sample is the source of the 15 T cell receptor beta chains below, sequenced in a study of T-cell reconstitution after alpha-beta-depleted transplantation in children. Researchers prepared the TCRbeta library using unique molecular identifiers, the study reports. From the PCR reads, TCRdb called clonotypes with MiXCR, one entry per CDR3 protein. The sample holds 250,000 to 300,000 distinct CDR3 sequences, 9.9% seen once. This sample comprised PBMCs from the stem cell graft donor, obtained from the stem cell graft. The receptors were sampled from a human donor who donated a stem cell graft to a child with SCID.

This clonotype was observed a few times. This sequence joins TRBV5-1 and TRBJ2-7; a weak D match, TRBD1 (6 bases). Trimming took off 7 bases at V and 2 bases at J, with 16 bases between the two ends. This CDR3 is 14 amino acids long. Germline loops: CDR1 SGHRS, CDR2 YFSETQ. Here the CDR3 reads CASGPGHSPYEQYF. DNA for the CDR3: TGCGCCAGCGGCCCGGGACATTCCCCCTACGAGCAGTACTTC.

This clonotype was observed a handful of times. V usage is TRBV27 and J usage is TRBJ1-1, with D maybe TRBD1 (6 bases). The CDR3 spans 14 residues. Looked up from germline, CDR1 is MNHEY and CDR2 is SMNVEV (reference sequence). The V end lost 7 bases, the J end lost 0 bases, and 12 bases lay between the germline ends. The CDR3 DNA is TGTGCCAGCATGGGGGCGGAGTTGAACACTGAAGCTTTCTTT. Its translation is CASMGAELNTEAFF.

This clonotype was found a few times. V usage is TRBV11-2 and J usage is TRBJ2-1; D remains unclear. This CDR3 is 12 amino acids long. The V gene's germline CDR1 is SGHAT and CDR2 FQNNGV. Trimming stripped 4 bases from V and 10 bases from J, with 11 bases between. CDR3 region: CASSSSGQEQFF. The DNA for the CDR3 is TGTGCCAGCAGCTCTTCGGGTCAGGAGCAGTTCTTC. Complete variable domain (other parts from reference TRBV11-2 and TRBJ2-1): EAGVAQSPRYKIIEKRQSVAFWCNPISGHATLYWYQQILGQGPKLLIQFQNNGVVDDSQLPKDRFSAERLKGVDSTLKIQPAKLEDSAVYLCASSSSGQEQFFGPGTRLTVL.

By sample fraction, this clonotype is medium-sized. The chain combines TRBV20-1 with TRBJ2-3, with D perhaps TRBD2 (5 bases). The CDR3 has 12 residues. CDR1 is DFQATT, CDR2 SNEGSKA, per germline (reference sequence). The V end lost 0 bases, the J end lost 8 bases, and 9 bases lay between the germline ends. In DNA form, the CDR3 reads TGCAGTGCTAGAGAAAGCGGCAGTACGCAGTATTTT. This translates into CSARESGSTQYF.

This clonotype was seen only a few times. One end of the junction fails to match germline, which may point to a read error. This CDR3 reads CASREEGRGYGYTF. The CDR3 coding sequence is TGTGCCAGCAGGGAAGAAGGCAGGGGGTATGGCTACACCTTC. This chain uses TRBV6-1 with TRBJ1-2; 7 bases agree with TRBD1. The CDR3 extends over 14 amino acids. Germline V gives CDR1 MNHNS, CDR2 SASEGT.

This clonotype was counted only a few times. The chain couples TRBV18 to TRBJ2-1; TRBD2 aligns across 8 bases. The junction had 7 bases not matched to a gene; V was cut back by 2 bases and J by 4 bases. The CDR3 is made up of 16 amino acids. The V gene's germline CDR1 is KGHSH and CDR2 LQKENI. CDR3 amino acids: CASSPRMRGVYNEQFF. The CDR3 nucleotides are TGTGCCAGCTCACCAAGGATGCGGGGGGTGTACAATGAGCAGTTCTTC.

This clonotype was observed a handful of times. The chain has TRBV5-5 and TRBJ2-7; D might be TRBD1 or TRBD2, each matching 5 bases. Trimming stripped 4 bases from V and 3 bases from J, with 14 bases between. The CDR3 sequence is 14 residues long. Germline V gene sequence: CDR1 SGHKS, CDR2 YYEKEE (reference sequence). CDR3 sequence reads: CASSGDGVGYEQYF. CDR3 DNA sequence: TGTGCCAGCAGCGGGGACGGGGTAGGCTACGAGCAGTACTTC.

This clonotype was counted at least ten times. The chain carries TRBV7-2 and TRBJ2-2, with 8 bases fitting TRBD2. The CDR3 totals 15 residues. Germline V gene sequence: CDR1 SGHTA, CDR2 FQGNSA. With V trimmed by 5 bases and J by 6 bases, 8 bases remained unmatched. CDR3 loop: CASSTNGGAAGELFF. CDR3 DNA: TGTGCCAGCAGCACGAACGGGGGGGCCGCCGGGGAGCTGTTTTTT.

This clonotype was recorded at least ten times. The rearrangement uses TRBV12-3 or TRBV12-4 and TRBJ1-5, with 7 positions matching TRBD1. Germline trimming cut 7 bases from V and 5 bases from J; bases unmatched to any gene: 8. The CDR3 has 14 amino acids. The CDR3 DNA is TGTGCCAGCACCCCACAGGGGAGACATCAGCCCCAGCATTTT. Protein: CASTPQGRHQPQHF.

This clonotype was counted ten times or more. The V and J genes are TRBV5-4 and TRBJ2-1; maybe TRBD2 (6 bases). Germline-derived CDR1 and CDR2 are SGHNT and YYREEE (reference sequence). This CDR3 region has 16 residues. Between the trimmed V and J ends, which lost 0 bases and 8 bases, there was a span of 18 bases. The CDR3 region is CASSLGNSGSVDEQFF. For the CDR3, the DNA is TGTGCCAGCAGCTTGGGTAATTCCGGGAGCGTCGATGAGCAGTTCTTC.

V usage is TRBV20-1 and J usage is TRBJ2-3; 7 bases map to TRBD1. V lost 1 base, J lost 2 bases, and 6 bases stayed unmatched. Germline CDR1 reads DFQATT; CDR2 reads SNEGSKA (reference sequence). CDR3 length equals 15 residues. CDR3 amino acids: CSARGPQGYTDTQYF. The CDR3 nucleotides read TGCAGTGCTAGAGGCCCACAGGGGTACACAGATACGCAGTATTTT.

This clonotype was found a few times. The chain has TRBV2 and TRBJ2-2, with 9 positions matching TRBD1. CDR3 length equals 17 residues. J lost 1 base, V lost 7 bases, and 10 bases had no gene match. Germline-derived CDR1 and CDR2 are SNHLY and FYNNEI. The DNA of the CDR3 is TGTGCCAGCAAAGCACTCCCGGGACAGGGGAACACCGGGGAGCTGTTTTTT. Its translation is CASKALPGQGNTGELFF.

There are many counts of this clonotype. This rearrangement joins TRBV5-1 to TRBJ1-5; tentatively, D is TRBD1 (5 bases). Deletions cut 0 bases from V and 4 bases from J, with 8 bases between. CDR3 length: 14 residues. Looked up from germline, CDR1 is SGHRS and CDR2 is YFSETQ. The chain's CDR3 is CASSLEGENQPQHF. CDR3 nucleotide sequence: TGCGCCAGCAGCTTGGAAGGGGAGAATCAGCCCCAGCATTTT.

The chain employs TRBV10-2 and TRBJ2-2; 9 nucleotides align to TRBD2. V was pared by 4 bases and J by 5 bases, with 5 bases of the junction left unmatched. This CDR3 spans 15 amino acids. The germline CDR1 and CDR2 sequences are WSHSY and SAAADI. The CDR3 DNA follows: TGCGCCAGCAGTGGTAGCGGGGGTCCGACCGGGGAGCTGTTTTTT. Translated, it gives CASSGSGGPTGELFF.

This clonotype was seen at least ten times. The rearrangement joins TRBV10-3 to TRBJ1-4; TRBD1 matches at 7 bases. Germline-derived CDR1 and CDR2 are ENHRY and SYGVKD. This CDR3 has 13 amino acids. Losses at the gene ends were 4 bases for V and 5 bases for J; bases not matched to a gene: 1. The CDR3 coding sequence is TGTGCCATCAGTGGACAGGGAAATGAAAAACTGTTTTTT. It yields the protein CAISGQGNEKLFF.